What follows are 30 T cell receptor beta chains derived from one specimen sequenced in a study of T cell clonality in common variable immunodeficiency. Study-wide findings and caveats: Reportedly, TCR beta sequences from common variable immunodeficiency showed fewer deletions and N-nucleotide insertions.

Produced via immunoSEQ multiplex PCR; TCRdb's table is partial and in-frame only. The table lists 9,400 or so clones, no singletons, with about 4.4% in the top ten. The antigens for these receptors are not known. The source material was peripheral blood mononuclear cells. The receptors were sampled from a human donor with common variable immunodeficiency.

This clone was seen repeatedly, ten times or more. The read comes to an end 3 residues before the CDR3 does, leaving the germline J gene to fill in the end. The chain combines TRBV15 with TRBJ2-7; a possible D gene is TRBD2 (6 bases). The CDR3 consists of 14 residues. Germline CDR1 and CDR2: LNHNV and YYDKDF (reference sequence). Trimming left V 6 bases short and J 6 bases short, with 18 bases between. The CDR3 region is CATSIFPRGSEQYF. Incomplete CDR3 DNA: TGTGCCACCAGTATTTTTCCCCGGGGGAGCGAG.

There are many counts of this clone. The read is 3 residues too short to cover the CDR3 end, so that end is filled in from the germline J gene. The gene calls are TRBV5-1 and TRBJ1-4; 7 bases match TRBD1. The germline CDR1 and CDR2 sequences are SGHRS and YFSETQ. The CDR3 sequence is 16 residues long. J was trimmed by 7 bases and V by 0 bases; bases with no gene match: 9. The covered CDR3 bases are TGCGCCAGCAGCTTGGGAAGACAGGGAGCAGGTGAAAAA. Encoded protein: CASSLGRQGAGEK. The whole CDR3 protein is CASSLGRQGAGEKLFF.

This clone counts as medium-sized. The read gets to within 3 residues of the CDR3 end, and the germline J gene fills in the rest. This sequence joins TRBV7-3 and TRBJ2-5; 7 bases match TRBD2. From germline, CDR1 is SGHTA and CDR2 FQGTGA. Trimming at V came to 0 bases and at J to 5 bases, leaving 3 bases not matched to a gene. The CDR3 spans 14 residues. CDR3 bases read: TGTGCCAGCAGCTTAACGGGGCGGGGGGAGACC. Its translation: CASSLTGRGET. The full CDR3 protein reads CASSLTGRGETQYF. The full variable domain, rest sourced from reference TRBV7-3 and TRBJ2-5, is GAGVSQTPSNKVTEKGKYVELRCDPISGHTALYWYRQSLGQGPEFLIYFQGTGAADDSGLPNDRFFAVRPEGSVSTLKIQRTERGDSAVYLCASSLTGRGETQYFGPGTRLLVL.

This clone was seen many times. The CDR3 end falls 3 residues outside the read, so it is completed with the germline J gene. The chain recombines TRBV28 with TRBJ2-1; D call uncertain. The V and J ends lost 4 bases and 8 bases respectively, with 12 bases between them. The V gene's germline CDR1 is MDHEN and CDR2 SYDVKM. The CDR3 length is 13 residues. Here the CDR3 reads CASSSTPLDEQFF. The sequenced part of the CDR3 DNA is TGTGCCAGCAGTTCGACTCCTTTGGATGAG.

This clone was seen a few times. The read terminates 3 residues ahead of where the CDR3 ends, so the germline J gene completes it. The chain has TRBV18 and TRBJ2-5, with 7 bases lining up with TRBD2. Trimming cost V 4 bases and J 0 bases; bases outside gene matches: 5. The CDR3 sequence is 15 residues long. Germline CDR1 KGHSH, CDR2 LQKENI. The part of the CDR3 DNA that was read is TGTGCCAGCTCACGGGGACTAAAGTACCAAGAGACC. Translating it yields CASSRGLKYQET. The whole CDR3 protein reads CASSRGLKYQETQYF.

By sample share, this clone is medium-sized. The observed sequence ends 3 residues before the CDR3 terminus, with the missing tail filled in from the germline J gene. The chain couples TRBV7-2 to TRBJ2-7; 8 bases map to TRBD2. Germline trimming cut 6 bases from V and 3 bases from J; bases unmatched to any gene: 4. CDR1 and CDR2 (germline): SGHTA, FQGNSA. The CDR3 runs to 13 residues. The CDR3 spells CASRLADRYEQYF. The DNA read from the CDR3 is TGTGCCAGCAGACTAGCGGACCGCTACGAG. The complete variable domain, with remaining parts taken from reference TRBV7-2 and TRBJ2-7, reads GAGVSQSPSNKVTEKGKDVELRCDPISGHTALYWYRQSLGQGLEFLIYFQGNSAPDKSGLPSDRFSAERTGGSVSTLTIQRTQQEDSAVYLCASRLADRYEQYFGPGTRLTVT.

This clone showed up many times. The read gets to within 3 residues of the CDR3 end, and the germline J gene fills in the rest. The chain is built from TRBV30 and TRBJ1-1; 8 nucleotides match TRBD1. Trimming at V came to 5 bases and at J to 4 bases, leaving 3 bases not matched to a gene. This CDR3 spans 12 amino acids. From germline, CDR1 is GTSNPN and CDR2 SVGIG (reference sequence). The CDR3 bases that were read are TGTGCCTGGGACAGGGGTGCCACTGAA. This gives the protein CAWDRGATE. The entire CDR3 is CAWDRGATEAFF.

This clone was observed many times. One end of the junction fails to match germline, which may point to a read error. The sequenced fragment ends 3 residues before the CDR3 boundary, so the rest is inferred from the germline J gene. V and J are TRBV4-2 and TRBJ2-5; D perhaps matches TRBD2 (5 bases). In germline, CDR1 is LGHNA, CDR2 YNFKEQ. The CDR3 totals 14 residues. Here the CDR3 reads CASSQYRGQETQYF. The DNA read from the CDR3 is TGCGCCAGCAGCCAATACCGGGGCCAAGAGACC.

The table lists this clone with a few counts. The read gets to within 3 residues of the CDR3 end, and the germline J gene fills in the rest. This chain joins TRBV2 and TRBJ2-5, with D perhaps TRBD2 (7 bases). The germline V gene encodes CDR1 SNHLY and CDR2 FYNNEI. The CDR3 spans 14 residues. The germline V and J ends were trimmed by 8 bases and 6 bases, with 19 bases remaining between them. CDR3 residues: CASHSGGAGQTQYF. The DNA read from the CDR3 is TGTGCCAGCCACTCTGGGGGGGCTGGGCAGACC.

The sample holds many counts of this clone. The read ends 3 residues early relative to the CDR3; the germline J gene fills the gap. This chain uses TRBV20-1 with TRBJ2-7; 9 bases agree with TRBD1. CDR1 and CDR2 from the germline V gene are DFQATT and SNEGSKA (reference sequence). This CDR3 is 14 amino acids long. V was clipped by 2 bases and J by 2 bases; unmatched bases: 4. This CDR3 reads CSARPGQGPYEQYF. The CDR3 bases that were read are TGCAGTGCTAGACCGGGACAGGGACCCTACGAG.

This clone was observed at least ten times. The read ends 3 residues early relative to the CDR3; the germline J gene fills the gap. V is TRBV18 and J is TRBJ1-3, with 10 bases fitting TRBD1. CDR1 and CDR2 from the germline V gene are KGHSH and LQKENI. V trimming: 5 bases; J trimming: 4 bases; junction bases outside the gene matches: 5. The CDR3 consists of 15 residues. The part of the CDR3 DNA that was read is TGTGCCAGCTCATCCGGGACAGGGGCCGGAAACACC. This translates into CASSSGTGAGNT. The entire CDR3 is CASSSGTGAGNTIYF.

This clone was recorded many times. The CDR3 extends 3 residues past the end of the read, so its final part is completed from the germline J gene. The chain is built from TRBV5-1 and TRBJ2-5; D might be TRBD2 (5 bases). Germline V CDR1 and CDR2: SGHRS, YFSETQ. The V and J ends lost 0 bases and 5 bases respectively, with 11 bases between them. This CDR3 region has 14 residues. The CDR3: CASSLGRAGETQYF. Incomplete CDR3 DNA: TGCGCCAGCAGCTTGGGGCGGGCTGGGGAGACC.

This clone was seen repeatedly, ten times or more. The CDR3 is cut off 3 residues early in the read; its end comes from the germline J gene. This chain connects TRBV7-9 to TRBJ1-1; D call uncertain. Per germline, CDR1 SEHNR and CDR2 FQNEAQ (reference sequence). The CDR3 is 13 residues long. V lost 2 bases, J lost 7 bases, and 11 bases lay in between. CDR3 DNA, as far as it was read: TGTGCCAGCAGCTTACACGAACAGCATGAA. It codes for CASSLHEQHE. The complete CDR3 sequence is CASSLHEQHEAFF.

This clone is categorized as medium-sized (0.01 to 0.1%). The sequenced fragment ends 3 residues before the CDR3 boundary, so the rest is inferred from the germline J gene. V usage is TRBV2 and J usage is TRBJ1-1; the D gene is possibly TRBD1 (5 bases). The length of the CDR3 is 13 residues. Deletions cut 7 bases from V and 2 bases from J, with 11 bases between. Germline CDR1 is SNHLY and CDR2 is FYNNEI. The CDR3 is CASKTDINTEAFF. The sequenced CDR3 bases are TGTGCCAGCAAGACGGACATCAACACTGAA.

This clone is labeled as medium-sized. The read terminates 3 residues before the CDR3 end, so the remaining end is supplied by the germline J gene. The chain uses TRBV20-1 and TRBJ2-7, with TRBD1 identical over 11 bases. The ends lost 2 bases at V and 4 bases at J; junction bases unmatched: 7. The CDR3 consists of 15 residues. From germline, CDR1 is DFQATT and CDR2 SNEGSKA (reference sequence). CDR3 protein: CSARTRTGGGYEQYF. CDR3 DNA, as far as it was read: TGCAGTGCTAGAACGCGGACAGGGGGCGGGTACGAG.

This clone has a count of ten or more. The read ends 3 residues early relative to the CDR3; the germline J gene fills the gap. V is TRBV7-9 and J is TRBJ1-6; 7 bases line up with TRBD1. This CDR3 has 14 residues. The germline V gene has CDR1 SEHNR and CDR2 FQNEAQ (reference sequence). Trimming took 5 bases from V and 10 from J; bases not matched to a gene: 8. The part of the CDR3 DNA that was read is TGTGCCAGCAGCCCGGGGACAGTGAGATCACCC. Translated, it gives CASSPGTVRSP. The whole CDR3 sequence is CASSPGTVRSPLHF.

In this sample, this clone is medium-sized. The missing CDR3 end, 3 residues past where the read stops, is filled in from the germline J gene. V gene TRBV10-1 combines with J gene TRBJ1-2; D may be TRBD1 (5 bases). This CDR3 is built from 13 residues. With 0 bases removed from V and 5 bases from J, the gap between germline ends came to 7 bases. Germline V gene sequence: CDR1 WNHNN, CDR2 SYGVQD (reference sequence). The sequenced CDR3 bases are TGCGCCAGCAGTGAGTCCGGGACTTATGGC. This encodes CASSESGTYG. The whole CDR3 sequence is CASSESGTYGYTF.

Note on this clone: The DNA ends 3 residues before the CDR3 does, and the rest of the CDR3 is filled in from the germline J gene. The chain couples TRBV10-2 to TRBJ1-2; 7 bases are a match to TRBD1. The CDR3 covers 15 residues. V gave up 6 bases and J gave up 1 base; unmatched junction bases: 8. In germline, CDR1 is WSHSY, CDR2 SAAADI. Here the CDR3 reads CASRLTGESNYGYTF. The part of the CDR3 DNA that was read is TGCGCCAGCAGACTCACAGGGGAAAGTAACTATGGC.

This clone was counted at least ten times. The observed sequence ends 3 residues before the CDR3 terminus, with the missing tail filled in from the germline J gene. The chain links TRBV6-2 or TRBV6-3 to TRBJ1-1; a possible D gene is TRBD1 (5 bases). Germline V gene lookup returns CDR1 MNHEY and CDR2 SVGEGT. V lost 2 bases and J lost 0, with 16 bases in between. The CDR3 consists of 17 residues. Here the CDR3 reads CASSYPGGAALNTEAFF. The sequenced part of the CDR3 DNA is TGTGCCAGCAGTTACCCGGGTGGGGCGGCCCTGAACACTGAA.

In this sample, this clone turned up many times. The DNA ends 3 residues before the CDR3 does, and the rest of the CDR3 is filled in from the germline J gene. This chain joins TRBV10-3 and TRBJ2-5; D ambiguous. Germline CDR1 is ENHRY and CDR2 is SYGVKD. V was cut by 5 bases and J by 6 bases, with 10 bases left in between. CDR3 length: 12 amino acids. This CDR3 reads CAISQEKQTQYF. Partial CDR3 DNA: TGTGCCATCAGTCAGGAAAAGCAGACC.

This clone was counted at least ten times. The missing CDR3 end, 3 residues past where the read stops, is filled in from the germline J gene. The chain employs TRBV27 and TRBJ1-5; 7 positions agree with TRBD1. Germline V CDR1 and CDR2: MNHEY, SMNVEV (reference sequence). Trimming took 5 bases from V and 5 from J; bases not matched to a gene: 3. The CDR3 has 13 residues. The CDR3: CASSPDRDQPQHF. Incomplete CDR3 DNA: TGTGCCAGCAGTCCTGACAGGGATCAGCCC.

This clone has just a few counts. A much larger clonotype is one base distant, so this may be a read error. The CDR3 end lies 3 residues beyond the end of the read and is filled in from the germline J gene. V is TRBV20-1 and J is TRBJ2-7; a weak D match, TRBD1 (6 bases). V was pared by 4 bases and J by 3 bases, with 19 bases between. Germline V gene sequence: CDR1 DFQATT, CDR2 SNEGSKA (reference sequence). The CDR3 contains 15 residues. Incomplete CDR3 DNA: TGCAGTGCTACCCGGCAGGGGTGTGTGGACTACGAG. This codes for CSATRQGCVDYE. The whole CDR3 protein reads CSATRQGCVDYEQYF.

This clone has ten or more counts. The CDR3 end is not reached by the read, which stops 3 residues before it; the germline J gene fills it in. The chain joins TRBV20-1 to TRBJ2-7, with 7 bases fitting TRBD2. The CDR3 loop spans 16 amino acids. The V gene end was trimmed by 0 bases and the J gene end by 5 bases; junction bases not matched to a gene: 13. From germline, CDR1 is DFQATT and CDR2 SNEGSKA (reference sequence). CDR3 loop: CSARDWKASGWNEQYF. CDR3 DNA (partial): TGCAGTGCTAGAGATTGGAAGGCTAGCGGATGGAACGAG.

By share of the sample, this clone is medium-sized. CDR3 protein: CASSIETGGAYEQYF. Partial CDR3 DNA: TGTGCCAGTAGTATTGAGACAGGGGGGGCCTACGAG. The chain recombines TRBV19 with TRBJ2-7, with TRBD1 matching 9 bases. The DNA ends 3 residues before the CDR3 does, and the rest of the CDR3 is filled in from the germline J gene. V lost 3 bases, J lost 2 bases, and 5 bases stayed unmatched. The CDR3 is 15 residues long. Germline-derived CDR1 and CDR2 are LNHDA and SQIVND (reference sequence).

This clone was observed a few times. The DNA ends 3 residues before the CDR3 does, and the rest of the CDR3 is filled in from the germline J gene. This chain joins TRBV27 and TRBJ2-5; 9 bases map to TRBD2. The V segment lost 8 bases and the J segment 2 bases; nucleotides outside the gene matches: 6. The CDR3 runs to 14 residues. Germline V gene data show CDR1 as MNHEY and CDR2 as SMNVEV (reference sequence). Here the CDR3 reads CASAISGSQETQYF. The part of the CDR3 DNA that was read is TGTGCCAGCGCGATTAGCGGGAGTCAAGAGACC.

This clone was picked up a small number of times. This probably arose from a read error, given a far larger clone one base away. The CDR3 extends 3 residues past the end of the read, so its final part is completed from the germline J gene. Additional DNA sequences in this sample encode the identical CDR3. This chain uses TRBV18 with TRBJ2-7; 8 nucleotides line up with TRBD2. CDR1 is KGHSH, CDR2 LQKENI, per germline. Unmatched junction bases numbered 6, after V lost 2 bases and J lost 0 bases. The CDR3 spans 16 residues. The DNA read from the CDR3 is TGTGCCAGCTCACCATCTCTGGGGACTAGCTCCTACGAG. Amino acid sequence: CASSPSLGTSSYE. The CDR3, in full, reads CASSPSLGTSSYEQYF.

This clone was counted at least ten times. The read falls 3 residues short of the CDR3 end, and the missing part is taken from the germline J gene. The V call is TRBV14, the J call TRBJ2-5; TRBD1 agrees at 8 bases. V dropped 4 bases and J dropped 2; count of bases not matched to a gene: 3. CDR1 SGHDN and CDR2 FVKESK come from the germline V gene. The CDR3 has 14 amino acids. CDR3 loop: CASSPRDRQETQYF. CDR3 DNA (partial): TGTGCCAGCAGCCCACGGGACAGGCAAGAGACC.

This clone was seen ten or more times. The read ends 3 residues before the CDR3 terminus; that terminus is restored from the germline J gene. The chain is built from TRBV18 and TRBJ2-7; unclear D gene. This CDR3 has 12 residues. Germline CDR1 reads KGHSH; CDR2 reads LQKENI. With 6 bases removed from V and 3 bases from J, the gap between germline ends came to 9 bases. The CDR3 bases that were read are TGTGCCAGCTCCCTTACTTACTACGAG. It is translated as CASSLTYYE. The entire CDR3 is CASSLTYYEQYF. The full variable domain, with the rest looked up from reference TRBV18 and TRBJ2-7, is NAGVMQNPRHLVRRRGQEARLRCSPMKGHSHVYWYRQLPEEGLKFMVYLQKENIIDESGMPKERFSAEFPKEGPSILRIQQVVRGDSAAYFCASSLTYYEQYFGPGTRLTVT.

This clone was detected many times. The read comes to an end 3 residues before the CDR3 does, leaving the germline J gene to fill in the end. The genes are TRBV12-3 or TRBV12-4 and TRBJ2-7; a possible D gene is TRBD1 (5 bases). The length of the CDR3 is 15 residues. V lost 2 bases and J lost 1, with 12 bases in between. CDR3 sequence reads: CASSLRGSYSYEQYF. The sequenced CDR3 bases are TGTGCCAGCAGTTTAAGGGGTAGCTATTCCTACGAG.

Points on this clone: The read stops 3 residues short of the end of the CDR3; the missing end is completed from the germline J gene. The rearrangement links TRBV2 to TRBJ2-5; no clear D. In germline, CDR1 is SNHLY, CDR2 FYNNEI. This CDR3 has 14 amino acids. Trimming took 0 bases from V and 4 from J, leaving 9 bases between them. The CDR3 bases that were read are TGTGCCAGCAGTGAAGCGCGAGCGCGAGAGACC. Protein sequence: CASSEARARET. The whole CDR3 protein is CASSEARARETQYF.